This T cell receptor (beta chain) stems from a study of early T cells in non-severe SARS-CoV-2 infection. Study summary: Sequencing was performed on bulk RNA from unsorted whole blood, leaving chains unpaired. Findings and limits, study-wide: The study's VDJdb matching favored anti-spike CD8 responses and missed private and CD4 specificities.

The TCR library protocol attached unique molecular identifiers to the individual cDNA molecules. TCRdb re-called the 5' RACE reads through MiXCR, storing one row per CDR3 protein. The table has about 69,000 distinct CDR3 sequences, about 9.4% seen once; the top ten hold 4.5% to 6.5%. Germline V lookup: CDR1 MNHEY, CDR2 SVGEGT. The CDR3 sequence is 13 residues long. Trimming stripped 5 bases from V and 1 base from J, with 6 bases between. This clonotype was seen ten or more times. Its antigen is not known. The gene calls are TRBV6-2 or TRBV6-3 and TRBJ1-5; the D is unclear. Source material: whole blood. The TCR was taken from an adult who was a healthcare worker with PCR-confirmed SARS-CoV-2 infection or an uninfected control (not recorded which). CDR3 protein: CASSRRSNQPQHF. The DNA for the CDR3 is TGTGCCAGCAGTAGAAGGAGCAATCAGCCCCAGCATTTT.